Shown below are 27 T cell receptor beta chains from a single sample sequenced in a study of CXCR3-negative and CXCR3-positive naive CD8 T cells (dated by TCRdb to the late 2010s). Sequencer: NextSeq 550. The Human TCR Profiling Kit (MiLaboratory) was used to prepare UMI-labeled 5' RACE TRB cDNA libraries. Following reprocessing of the reads by TCRdb, the data hold one row per CDR3 protein sequence and no DNA is available. This sample's table has entries for approximately 41,000 distinct CDR3 sequences. The top ten constitute about 14% of the sample. The sequenced sample was memory CD8+ T cells from blood. The label giving this sample's cell subset or site can be read as: conventional CD8+ memory T cells (TMEM), sorted as controls. These receptor sequences come from a human donor in good health. Some clones in this sample may be carry-over from other donors' samples.

The chain is built from TRBV6-2 or TRBV6-3 and TRBJ2-3; TCRdb's D call, TRBD2, is unchecked because there is no DNA. The CDR3 runs 19 residues. Germline loops: CDR1 MNHEY, CDR2 SVGEGT. Here the CDR3 reads CASSLGLAGVLVGTDTQYF.

The chain is built from TRBV28 and TRBJ1-1. CDR1 is MDHEN, CDR2 SYDVKM, per germline. This CDR3 is built from 13 residues. The CDR3 here is CASSLTMRTEAFF.

V is TRBV7-9 and J is TRBJ1-1. The CDR3 runs 15 residues. Germline V gene lookup returns CDR1 SEHNR and CDR2 FQNEAQ (reference sequence). CDR3 amino acids: CASSLILRGENEAFF.

The CDR3 here is CATSPQRNSGANVLTF. The chain links TRBV15 to TRBJ2-6. Germline V gene lookup returns CDR1 LNHNV and CDR2 YYDKDF (reference sequence). This CDR3 has 16 residues.

This rearrangement joins TRBV9 to TRBJ2-7; the D call from TCRdb, TRBD1, cannot be confirmed without DNA. From germline, CDR1 is SGDLS and CDR2 YYNGEE. The CDR3 is 15 amino acids. CDR3 sequence: CASSVGTGVSYEQYF. Full variable domain (remainder filled in from reference TRBV9 and TRBJ2-7): DSGVTQTPKHLITATGQRVTLRCSPRSGDLSVYWYQQSLDQGLQFLIQYYNGEERAKGNILERFSAQQFPDLHSELNLSSLELGDSALYFCASSVGTGVSYEQYFGPGTRLTVT.

The rearrangement uses TRBV3-1 and TRBJ2-7; TCRdb outputs TRBD1, but without DNA this stays unchecked. The CDR3 length is 15 residues. From germline, CDR1 is LGHDT and CDR2 YNNKEL (reference sequence). The CDR3 protein is CASSPLRTSPYEQYF.

The gene calls are TRBV27 and TRBJ1-5; TCRdb's assignment of TRBD1 cannot be checked, as there is no DNA. The CDR3 sequence is 15 residues long. CDR1 and CDR2 (germline): MNHEY, SMNVEV (reference sequence). CDR3 region: CASSPRPGGDQPQHF.

The genes are TRBV20-1 and TRBJ2-7; TCRdb's D call, TRBD2, is unchecked because there is no DNA. Germline values: CDR1 DFQATT, CDR2 SNEGSKA (reference sequence). The CDR3 covers 13 residues. The CDR3 loop is CSAQGTSLYEQYF.

The J gene is TRBJ2-3, the V gene TRBV7-9; TCRdb indicates TRBD1, and absent DNA this call remains unverified. The CDR3 is 15 residues long. Germline V gene sequence: CDR1 SEHNR, CDR2 FQNEAQ (reference sequence). The CDR3 reads CASSFPTGSEDTQYF.

The chain links TRBV6-5 to TRBJ2-1. Germline V gene data show CDR1 as MNHEY and CDR2 as SVGAGI. CDR3 length: 13 amino acids. CDR3 sequence reads: CASSYIRNNEQFF.

The V call is TRBV7-2, the J call TRBJ1-2; TCRdb's D gene call, TRBD1, goes unchecked for lack of DNA. The CDR3 consists of 14 residues. Germline V gives CDR1 SGHTA, CDR2 FQGNSA. CDR3 sequence: CASRDLNGSQGYTF.

This CDR3 reads CATSDGTSGSDFEELFF. The rearrangement uses TRBV24-1 and TRBJ2-2; TCRdb outputs TRBD2, but without DNA this stays unchecked. The CDR3 totals 17 residues. CDR1 is KGHDR, CDR2 SFDVKD, per germline.

This rearrangement joins TRBV6-4 to TRBJ2-2; TCRdb's assignment of TRBD2 cannot be checked, as there is no DNA. Germline CDR1 is MRHNA and CDR2 is SNTAGT. The CDR3 runs to 14 residues. The CDR3 loop is CASSEASGAGELFF.

V is TRBV7-9 and J is TRBJ2-1; there is no DNA to check the TCRdb D call of TRBD1. Germline loops: CDR1 SEHNR, CDR2 FQNEAQ (reference sequence). The CDR3 totals 16 residues. The CDR3 protein is CASSSTEGGLYNEQFF.

V is TRBV6-6 and J is TRBJ1-2; TCRdb calls TRBD1, which cannot be checked without DNA. Germline V CDR1 and CDR2: MNHNY, SVGAGI (reference sequence). The CDR3 contains 15 residues. The chain's CDR3 is CASSSTGTGGDGYTF.

The chain couples TRBV4-3 to TRBJ2-3; there is no DNA to check the TCRdb D call of TRBD2. Germline CDR1 reads LGHNA; CDR2 reads YSLEER. The CDR3 totals 16 residues. The CDR3 loop reads CASSQDPSAESDTQYF.

The chain combines TRBV5-1 with TRBJ2-3; checking the TCRdb D call of TRBD1 is not possible without DNA. The CDR3 contains 14 residues. The V gene's germline CDR1 is SGHRS and CDR2 YFSETQ. The CDR3 loop reads CASSPLRGTDTQYF.

This sequence joins TRBV29-1 and TRBJ1-1. Per the germline V gene, CDR1 is SQVTM and CDR2 is ANQGSEA. CDR3 length equals 12 residues. CDR3: CSVKTGLGEAFF.

The chain uses TRBV28 and TRBJ1-1; with no DNA, the TCRdb D assignment of TRBD1 cannot be verified. The CDR3 is 15 amino acids. Germline-derived CDR1 and CDR2 are MDHEN and SYDVKM. The CDR3 spells CASRGLGQMNTEAFF.

CDR3 sequence reads: CASSPALNQPQHF. V gene TRBV6-5 combines with J gene TRBJ1-5. The V gene's germline CDR1 is MNHEY and CDR2 SVGAGI. CDR3 size: 13 residues.

The genes are TRBV5-1 and TRBJ2-7. Germline V CDR1 and CDR2: SGHRS, YFSETQ. There are 13 residues in the CDR3. The CDR3 reads CASSDLEWSEQYF.

This chain links TRBV4-2 with TRBJ2-6; checking the TCRdb D call of TRBD1 is not possible without DNA. This CDR3 is built from 18 residues. Germline CDR1 LGHNA, CDR2 YNFKEQ. CDR3 sequence reads: CASSLYREEGSGANVLTF.

This rearrangement joins TRBV28 to TRBJ2-3; TCRdb's D gene call, TRBD1, goes unchecked for lack of DNA. Germline CDR1 reads MDHEN; CDR2 reads SYDVKM. The length of the CDR3 is 15 residues. CDR3 loop: CASRSRRGTLDTQYF. Full variable domain (outside the CDR3, taken from reference TRBV28 and TRBJ2-3): DVKVTQSSRYLVKRTGEKVFLECVQDMDHENMFWYRQDPGLGLRLIYFSYDVKMKEKGDIPEGYSVSREKKERFSLILESASTNQTSMYLCASRSRRGTLDTQYFGPGTRLTVL.

The chain has TRBV7-6 and TRBJ2-1; TCRdb designates TRBD2, a call that cannot be tested without DNA. The germline CDR1 and CDR2 sequences are SGHVS and FNYEAQ. This CDR3 is built from 17 residues. The CDR3: CASSLAWGTSGVNEQFF.

Here the CDR3 reads CASSLAVPGYEQYF. The chain combines TRBV7-8 with TRBJ2-7; TCRdb names TRBD1, which stays unverified in the absence of DNA. This CDR3 spans 14 amino acids. Germline CDR1 SGHVS, CDR2 FQNEAQ.

The chain recombines TRBV21-1 with TRBJ2-7; the TCRdb D gene call, TRBD1, has no DNA to confirm it. TRBV21-1 is a known pseudogene. This CDR3 spans 15 amino acids. The CDR3 here is CASSAHSGQTYEQYF.

The V call is TRBV11-2, the J call TRBJ2-6. Germline V gene sequence: CDR1 SGHAT, CDR2 FQNNGV. The CDR3 runs 16 residues. The CDR3 is CASSLLVGTGANVLTF. Supplemented by reference TRBV11-2 and TRBJ2-6, the full variable domain reads EAGVAQSPRYKIIEKRQSVAFWCNPISGHATLYWYQQILGQGPKLLIQFQNNGVVDDSQLPKDRFSAERLKGVDSTLKIQPAKLEDSAVYLCASSLLVGTGANVLTFGAGSRLTVL.